Listed below are T cell receptor beta chains from one sample, sequenced in a study of T-cell reconstitution after alpha-beta-depleted transplantation in children. TCRdb re-analysed the PCR reads in MiXCR, keeping a single row per CDR3 protein. The sample contains 500,000 or so distinct CDR3 sequences, 10% to 12% of which appear only once. The sample here was PBMCs, mostly from graft donor cells, taken 180 days after TCRalphabeta/CD19-depleted stem cell transplant. These receptors came from a female patient aged 2-9 years who had a stem cell transplant for aplastic anemia, so the T cells may come from the graft donor. The CDR3 runs from the conserved cysteine through the conserved F or W. The D gene is left open where the match is weak. Some rows have no size entry. The others give once, few or many, or a class for an expanded clone.

J: TRBJ1-5
V: TRBV7-2
size: few
length: 16
D: TRBD1
DNA: TGTGCCAGCAGCCGGGACAGCCAAACTAGCAATCAGCCCCAGCATTTT
CDR3: CASSRDSQTSNQPQHF

J: TRBJ1-2
V: TRBV7-2
size: -
length: 17
D: TRBD1
DNA: TGTGCCAGCAGCTTAGGGGCAGGGACAGGGGGCGCGGGCGGCTACACCTTC
CDR3: CASSLGAGTGGAGGYTF

J: TRBJ2-1
V: TRBV7-2
size: few
length: 16
D: -
DNA: TGTGCCAGCAGCTTAGACCCTCCTCCATCCTACAATGAGCAGTTCTTC
CDR3: CASSLDPPPSYNEQFF

J: TRBJ2-3
V: TRBV20-1
size: many
length: 13
D: -
DNA: TGCAGTGCTAGTCGCCAGCACACAGATACGCAGTATTTT
CDR3: CSASRQHTDTQYF

J: TRBJ1-6
V: TRBV18
size: few
length: 15
D: TRBD1
DNA: TGTGCCAGCTCACCGGGGACAGGGGAGGGATCACCCCTCCACTTT
CDR3: CASSPGTGEGSPLHF

J: TRBJ2-1
V: TRBV2
size: few
length: 13
D: TRBD2
DNA: TGTGCCAGCAGGGGACTAGATAGGGGTGAGCAGTTCTTC
CDR3: CASRGLDRGEQFF

J: TRBJ1-1
V: TRBV12-3/TRBV12-4
size: many
length: 16
D: TRBD1
DNA: TGTGCCAGCAGTCGTATAGGGGCAGGGGGGTACACTGAAGCTTTCTTT
CDR3: CASSRIGAGGYTEAFF

J: TRBJ2-5
V: TRBV5-1
size: -
length: 13
D: -
DNA: TGCGCCAGCAGCCCAGGGAATCGGGAGACCCAGTACTTC
CDR3: CASSPGNRETQYF

J: TRBJ1-2
V: TRBV11-2
size: -
length: 13
D: -
DNA: TGTGCCAGCAGCTTAGTGGGACTGCTCGGCTACACCTTC
CDR3: CASSLVGLLGYTF

J: TRBJ2-1
V: TRBV27
size: -
length: 14
D: TRBD2
DNA: TGTGCCAGCAGTTTCCCGGCGGGGGGCAATGAGCAGTTCTTC
CDR3: CASSFPAGGNEQFF

J: TRBJ1-5
V: TRBV24-1
size: -
length: 21
D: TRBD1
DNA: TGTGCCACCAGTGATTTCGGCTCGCGGGACAGCCAAAAAAGTAGCAATCAGCCCCAGCATTTT
CDR3: CATSDFGSRDSQKSSNQPQHF

J: TRBJ2-7
V: TRBV7-2
size: few
length: 17
D: TRBD1
DNA: TGTGCCAGCAGCTTTCTTCCAGGGGGCACCTTCTCCTACGAGCAGTACTTC
CDR3: CASSFLPGGTFSYEQYF

J: TRBJ2-7
V: TRBV5-1
size: -
length: 15
D: -
DNA: TGCGCCAGCAGCTTGGTACCAGCGAGCTCCTACGAGCAGTACTTC
CDR3: CASSLVPASSYEQYF